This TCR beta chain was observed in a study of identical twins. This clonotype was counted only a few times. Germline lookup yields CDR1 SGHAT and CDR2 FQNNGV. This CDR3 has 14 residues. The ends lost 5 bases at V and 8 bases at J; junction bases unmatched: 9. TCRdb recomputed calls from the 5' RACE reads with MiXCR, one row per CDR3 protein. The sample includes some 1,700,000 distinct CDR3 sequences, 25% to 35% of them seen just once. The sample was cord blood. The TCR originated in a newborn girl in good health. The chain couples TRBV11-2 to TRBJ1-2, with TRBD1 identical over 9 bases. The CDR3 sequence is CASSPLRDRDGYTF. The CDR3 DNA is TGTGCCAGCAGCCCTCTCCGGGACAGGGACGGCTACACCTTC.